Sequencing of this T cell receptor beta chain was carried out in a study of blood T cell repertoires in COVID-19. Study as a whole: Samples taken during acute and convalescent COVID-19 were collected in the United States, Italy and Spain.

Germline CDR1 MRHNA, CDR2 SNTAGT. This CDR3 spans 15 amino acids. V was cut by 6 bases and J by 4 bases, with 18 bases left in between. Some clones are missing from TCRdb's copy, which holds only in-frame ones; the method was immunoSEQ multiplex PCR. The sample comprises about 120,000 clones, nearly 90% of which are singletons, and more than 3% rests with the top ten. The sequence derives from a woman aged 55-69 years with COVID-19, enrolled during active disease. Material: peripheral blood. The chain joins TRBV6-4 to TRBJ1-2, with D maybe TRBD1 (5 bases). The CDR3 spells CASSSFPGQGYGYTF. As DNA, the CDR3 is TGTGCCAGCAGCTCCTTTCCCGGACAAGGCTATGGCTACACCTTC.